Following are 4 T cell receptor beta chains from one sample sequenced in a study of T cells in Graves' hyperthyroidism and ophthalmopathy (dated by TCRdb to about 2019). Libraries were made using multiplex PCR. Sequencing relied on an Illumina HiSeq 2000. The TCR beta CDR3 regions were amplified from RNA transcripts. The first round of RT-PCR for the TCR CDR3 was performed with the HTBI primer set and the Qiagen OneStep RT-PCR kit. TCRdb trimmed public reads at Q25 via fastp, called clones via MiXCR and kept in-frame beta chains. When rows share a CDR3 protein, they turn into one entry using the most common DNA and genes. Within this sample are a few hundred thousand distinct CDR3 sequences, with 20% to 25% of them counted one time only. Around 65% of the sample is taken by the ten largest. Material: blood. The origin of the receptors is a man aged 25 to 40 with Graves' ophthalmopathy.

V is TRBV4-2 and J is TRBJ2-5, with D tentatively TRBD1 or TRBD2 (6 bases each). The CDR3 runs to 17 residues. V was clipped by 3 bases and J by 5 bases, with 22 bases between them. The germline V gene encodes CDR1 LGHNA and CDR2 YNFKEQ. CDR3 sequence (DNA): TGTGCCAGCAGCCAGCTAGGACAGACCAGAGGGGGGGAGACCCAGTACTTC. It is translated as CASSQLGQTRGGETQYF.

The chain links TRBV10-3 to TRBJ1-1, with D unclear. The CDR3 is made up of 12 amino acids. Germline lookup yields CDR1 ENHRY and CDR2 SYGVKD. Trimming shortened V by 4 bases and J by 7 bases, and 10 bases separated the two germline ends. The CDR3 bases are TGTGCCATCAGTGTTTCGGGAAATGAAGCTTTCTTT. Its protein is CAISVSGNEAFF.

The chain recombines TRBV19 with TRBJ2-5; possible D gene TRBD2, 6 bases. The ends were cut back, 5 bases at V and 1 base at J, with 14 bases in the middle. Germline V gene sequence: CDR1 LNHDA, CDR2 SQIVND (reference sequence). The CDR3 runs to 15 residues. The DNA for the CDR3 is TGTGCCAGTAGTCCCGGGGACTTACGCCAAGAGACCCAGTACTTC. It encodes CASSPGDLRQETQYF.

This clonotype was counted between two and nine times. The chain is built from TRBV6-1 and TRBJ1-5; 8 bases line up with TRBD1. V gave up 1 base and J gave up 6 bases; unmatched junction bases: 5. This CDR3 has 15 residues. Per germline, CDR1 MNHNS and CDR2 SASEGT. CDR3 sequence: CASSEEGQGSQPQHF. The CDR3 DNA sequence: TGTGCCAGCAGTGAAGAAGGACAGGGAAGTCAGCCCCAGCATTTT.